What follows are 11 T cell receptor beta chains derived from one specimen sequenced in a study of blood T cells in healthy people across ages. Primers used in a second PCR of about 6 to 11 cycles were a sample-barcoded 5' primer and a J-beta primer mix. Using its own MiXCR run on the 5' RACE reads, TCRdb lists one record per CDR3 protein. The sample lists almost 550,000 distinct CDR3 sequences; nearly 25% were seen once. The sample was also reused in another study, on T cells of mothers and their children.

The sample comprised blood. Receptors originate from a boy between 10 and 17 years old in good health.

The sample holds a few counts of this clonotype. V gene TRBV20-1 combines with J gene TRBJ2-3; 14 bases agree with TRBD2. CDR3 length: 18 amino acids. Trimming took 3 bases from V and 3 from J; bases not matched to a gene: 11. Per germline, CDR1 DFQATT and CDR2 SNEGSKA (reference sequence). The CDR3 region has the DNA TGCAGTGCTAGTATTTCCCAGACTAGCGGGAGGGAAACAGATACGCAGTATTTT. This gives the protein CSASISQTSGRETDTQYF.

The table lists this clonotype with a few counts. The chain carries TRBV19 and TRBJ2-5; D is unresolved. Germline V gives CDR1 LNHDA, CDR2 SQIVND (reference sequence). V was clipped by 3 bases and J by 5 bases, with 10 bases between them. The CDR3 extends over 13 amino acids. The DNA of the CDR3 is TGTGCCAGTAGTATGAGTGTAACGGAGACCCAGTACTTC. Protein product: CASSMSVTETQYF.

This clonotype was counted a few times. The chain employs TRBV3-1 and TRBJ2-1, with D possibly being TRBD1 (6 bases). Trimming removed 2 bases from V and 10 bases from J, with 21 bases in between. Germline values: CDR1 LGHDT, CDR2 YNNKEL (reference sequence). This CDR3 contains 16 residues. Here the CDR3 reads CASSQNPTHTGSEQFF. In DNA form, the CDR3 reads TGTGCCAGCAGCCAAAACCCCACCCATACAGGGTCGGAGCAGTTCTTC.

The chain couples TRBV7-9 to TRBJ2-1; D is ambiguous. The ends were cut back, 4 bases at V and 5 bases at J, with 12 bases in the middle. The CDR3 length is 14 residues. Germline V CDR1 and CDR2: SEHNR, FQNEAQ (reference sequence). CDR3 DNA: TGTGCCAGCAGCTCCAAGAGATGGGACAATGAGCAGTTCTTC. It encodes CASSSKRWDNEQFF.

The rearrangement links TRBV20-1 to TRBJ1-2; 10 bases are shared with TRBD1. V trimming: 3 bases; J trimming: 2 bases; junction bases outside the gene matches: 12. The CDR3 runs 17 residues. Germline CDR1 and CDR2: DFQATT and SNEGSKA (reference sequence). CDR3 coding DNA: TGCAGTGCTAGGGGGGTCCGGACAGGGGGTTCCAACTATGGCTACACCTTC. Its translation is CSARGVRTGGSNYGYTF.

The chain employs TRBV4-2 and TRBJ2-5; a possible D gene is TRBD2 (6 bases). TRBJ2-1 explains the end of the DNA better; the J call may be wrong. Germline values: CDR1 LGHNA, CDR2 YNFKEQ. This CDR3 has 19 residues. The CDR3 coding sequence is TGTGCCAGCAGCCAAGATTTACTTTATCGGGAGATACGGGGCAATGAGCAGTTCTTC. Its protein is CASSQDLLYREIRGNEQFF.

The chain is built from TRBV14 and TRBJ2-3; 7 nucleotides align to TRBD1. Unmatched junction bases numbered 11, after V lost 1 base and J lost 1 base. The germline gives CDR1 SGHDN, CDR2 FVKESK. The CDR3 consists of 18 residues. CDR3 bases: TGTGCCAGCAGCCAAGTGACAGGGAAGGCGGTGGGCACAGATACGCAGTATTTT. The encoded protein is CASSQVTGKAVGTDTQYF. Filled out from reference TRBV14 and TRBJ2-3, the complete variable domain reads EAGVTQFPSHSVIEKGQTVTLRCDPISGHDNLYWYRRVMGKEIKFLLHFVKESKQDESGMPNNRFLAERTGGTYSTLKVQPAELEDSGVYFCASSQVTGKAVGTDTQYFGPGTRLTVL.

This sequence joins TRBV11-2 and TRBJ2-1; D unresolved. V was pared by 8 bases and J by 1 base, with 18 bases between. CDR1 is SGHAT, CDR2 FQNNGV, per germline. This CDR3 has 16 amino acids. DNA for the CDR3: TGTGCCAGCCGGGCCCGCTCGGCGGCTTCCTACAATGAGCAGTTCTTC. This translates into CASRARSAASYNEQFF. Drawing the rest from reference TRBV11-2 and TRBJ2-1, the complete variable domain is EAGVAQSPRYKIIEKRQSVAFWCNPISGHATLYWYQQILGQGPKLLIQFQNNGVVDDSQLPKDRFSAERLKGVDSTLKIQPAKLEDSAVYLCASRARSAASYNEQFFGPGTRLTVL.

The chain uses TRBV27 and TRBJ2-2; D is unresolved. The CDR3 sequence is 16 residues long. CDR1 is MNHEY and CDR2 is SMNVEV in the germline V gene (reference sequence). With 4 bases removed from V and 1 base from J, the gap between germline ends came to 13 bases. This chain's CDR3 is CASSSLNRLNTGELFF. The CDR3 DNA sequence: TGTGCCAGCAGTTCCCTGAACCGGCTGAACACCGGGGAGCTGTTTTTT.

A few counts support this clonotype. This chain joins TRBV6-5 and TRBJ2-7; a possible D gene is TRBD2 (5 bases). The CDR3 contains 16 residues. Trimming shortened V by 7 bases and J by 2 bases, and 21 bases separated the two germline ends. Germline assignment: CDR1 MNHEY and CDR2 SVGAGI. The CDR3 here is CASMTTVAGATYEQYF. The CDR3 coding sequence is TGTGCCAGCATGACCACCGTGGCGGGCGCAACCTACGAGCAGTACTTC.

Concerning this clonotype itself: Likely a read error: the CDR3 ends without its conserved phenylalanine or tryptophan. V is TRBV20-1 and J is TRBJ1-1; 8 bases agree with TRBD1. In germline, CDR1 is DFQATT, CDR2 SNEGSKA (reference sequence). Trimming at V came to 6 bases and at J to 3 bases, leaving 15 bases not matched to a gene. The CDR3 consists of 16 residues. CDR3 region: CSARKPLTGVDTEAFV. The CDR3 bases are TGCAGTGCCCGAAAACCCCTGACAGGGGTGGACACTGAAGCTTTCGTT.